The 27 T cell receptor beta chains presented below share a single source sample, sequenced in a study of shared clonotypes between healthy human individuals (TCRdb year 2020). Libraries came from the immunoSEQ multiplex PCR assay. TCRdb retrieved this table from immuneACCESS and kept in-frame rearrangements only. Not all clones are present; in checked studies, unresolved V genes account for under half, and no reason is known for the remainder. Recorded for this sample are over 95,000 clones; 55% to 70% of them occurred a single time. Of the sample, roughly a quarter falls within the top ten clones. Sequencing input: memory CD8+ T cells sorted from blood. Explained via the paper, the cell subset or site label denotes: CD45RO+ cells pooled with CCR7-negative TemRA cells. The receptors were gathered from a woman aged 25 to 39 in good health.

As DNA, the CDR3 is TGTGCCAGCAGCCAACTACCGGGACAGGGTTTCGGCGAGCAGTACTTC. It encodes CASSQLPGQGFGEQYF. The V gene is TRBV14, the J gene TRBJ2-7; 9 positions agree with TRBD1. The V gene end was trimmed by 2 bases and the J gene end by 6 bases; junction bases not matched to a gene: 11. Germline CDR1 SGHDN, CDR2 FVKESK. CDR3 length: 16 amino acids.

This clone showed up just once. V usage is TRBV6-4 and J usage is TRBJ2-6; TRBD1 is a possible D gene (6 bases). CDR1 and CDR2 from the germline V gene are MRHNA and SNTAGT. V was cut by 0 bases and J by 4 bases, with 7 bases left in between. The CDR3 extends over 15 amino acids. The CDR3 DNA reads as TGTGCCAGCAGTGACTCTAGGGGGGGGGCCAACGTCCTGACTTTC. This translates into CASSDSRGGANVLTF.

CDR3 DNA sequence: TGTGCCAGCAGTGAACGGCTAGCGGGGATCTACGAGCAGTACTTC. Protein product: CASSERLAGIYEQYF. The rearrangement uses TRBV6-1 and TRBJ2-7; TRBD2 aligns across 9 bases. Germline CDR1 is MNHNS and CDR2 is SASEGT. The CDR3 is 15 residues long. With 2 bases clipped from V and 3 bases from J, the junction kept 5 bases outside the gene matches.

Only a few counts were recorded for this clone. This chain connects TRBV15 to TRBJ2-5; D is possibly TRBD2 (7 bases). From germline, CDR1 is LNHNV and CDR2 YYDKDF (reference sequence). V was shortened by 5 bases and J by 7 bases, with 20 bases between the two germline ends. This CDR3 contains 15 residues. This chain's CDR3 is CATSPISGRGRTQYF. In DNA form, the CDR3 reads TGTGCCACCAGCCCTATTAGCGGGCGGGGGCGGACCCAGTACTTC.

CDR3 amino acids: CASSEEGAPIQPQHF. CDR3 coding DNA: TGTGCCAGCAGTGAAGAAGGGGCCCCAATTCAGCCCCAGCATTTT. The chain couples TRBV2 to TRBJ1-5; D might be TRBD1 (5 bases). The CDR3 length is 15 residues. Trimming took 1 base from V and 6 from J, leaving 13 bases between them. Germline values: CDR1 SNHLY, CDR2 FYNNEI.

This chain joins TRBV5-8 and TRBJ2-7, with D unclear. The CDR3 is made up of 14 amino acids. Trimming removed 0 bases at V and 3 bases at J, with 10 bases between. CDR1 and CDR2 from the germline V gene are SGHTS and YDEGEE. The CDR3 loop is CASSLDFGSYEQYF. The CDR3 bases are TGTGCCAGCAGCTTGGATTTTGGCAGCTACGAGCAGTACTTC. Combining the CDR3 with reference TRBV5-8 and TRBJ2-7 gives the whole variable domain EAGVTQSPTHLIKTRGQQATLRCSPISGHTSVYWYQQALGLGLQFLLWYDEGEERNRGNFPPRFSGRQFPNYSSELNVNALELEDSALYLCASSLDFGSYEQYFGPGTRLTVT.

The V gene is TRBV5-4, the J gene TRBJ2-1; D tentatively reads TRBD1 or TRBD2 (5 bases each). The CDR3 runs 11 residues. The V end was cut by 2 bases, the J end by 10 bases, with 7 bases between. In germline, CDR1 is SGHNT, CDR2 YYREEE (reference sequence). Written as DNA, the CDR3 is TGTGCCAGCAGCTTCAGGGAGGAGCAGTTCTTC. Protein product: CASSFREEQFF.

The chain combines TRBV6-4 with TRBJ2-1; unclear D gene. Deletions cut 0 bases from V and 5 bases from J, with 5 bases between. This CDR3 region has 13 residues. Germline CDR1 is MRHNA and CDR2 is SNTAGT. The CDR3 loop is CASSDSSNNEQFF. The CDR3 DNA reads as TGTGCCAGCAGTGACTCGTCTAACAATGAGCAGTTCTTC.

This clone was recorded once. J is TRBJ1-3 and V is TRBV28; D perhaps matches TRBD1 (6 bases). The germline V gene has CDR1 MDHEN and CDR2 SYDVKM. The V end lost 5 bases, the J end lost 0 bases, and 17 bases lay between the germline ends. The CDR3 has 17 amino acids. The CDR3 loop is CASSPGGTPSSGNTIYF. The CDR3 nucleotides read TGTGCCAGCAGTCCGGGCGGGACACCCAGCTCTGGAAACACCATATATTTT.

The chain recombines TRBV25-1 with TRBJ2-3; TRBD2 matches 11 bases. The V gene end was trimmed by 8 bases and the J gene end by 3 bases; junction bases not matched to a gene: 13. The germline gives CDR1 MGHDK, CDR2 SYGVNS. The CDR3 has 17 amino acids. The CDR3 DNA sequence: TGTGCCAGCGAAAGCACGGGACTAGCGGCCGTTACAGATACGCAGTATTTT. Translating gives CASESTGLAAVTDTQYF.

This clone was picked up a small number of times. The chain links TRBV27 to TRBJ2-7; D unclear. The germline V gene encodes CDR1 MNHEY and CDR2 SMNVEV (reference sequence). Trimming cost V 7 bases and J 3 bases, with 4 bases left between them. This CDR3 region has 10 residues. CDR3 DNA sequence: TGTGCCAGCACCAACTACGAGCAGTACTTC. Amino acids: CASTNYEQYF.

The V call is TRBV29-1, the J call TRBJ2-1; 9 positions agree with TRBD1. CDR3 size: 15 residues. V dropped 6 bases and J dropped 7; count of bases not matched to a gene: 13. Germline-derived CDR1 and CDR2 are SQVTM and ANQGSEA. For the CDR3, the DNA is TGCAGCGTCCGCGGGACAGGGATGGTCGGGAATGAGCAGTTCTTC. This translates into CSVRGTGMVGNEQFF.

The chain recombines TRBV6-1 with TRBJ1-1; no definite D call. The CDR3 consists of 15 residues. Germline V CDR1 and CDR2: MNHNS, SASEGT. V was pared by 1 base and J by 1 base, with 10 bases between. Here the CDR3 DNA reads TGTGCCAGCAGTGAAGAAGACGGCAGGAACACTGAAGCTTTCTTT. This gives the protein CASSEEDGRNTEAFF.

The rearrangement uses TRBV19 and TRBJ2-2; no clear D gene. Germline V CDR1 and CDR2: LNHDA, SQIVND (reference sequence). V dropped 3 bases and J dropped 6 bases, with 8 bases sitting between them. The CDR3 totals 13 residues. The chain's CDR3 is CASSMAQSGELFF. The CDR3 DNA reads as TGTGCCAGTAGTATGGCCCAGTCCGGGGAGCTGTTTTTT.

This clone turned up a few times. The chain carries TRBV6-1 and TRBJ2-2; a possible D gene is TRBD2 (6 bases). Trimming shortened V by 1 base and J by 3 bases, and 9 bases separated the two germline ends. Germline-derived CDR1 and CDR2 are MNHNS and SASEGT. The CDR3 loop spans 15 amino acids. CDR3 residues: CASSEGVADTGELFF. The DNA of the CDR3 is TGTGCCAGCAGTGAAGGAGTAGCGGACACCGGGGAGCTGTTTTTT.

This chain links TRBV19 with TRBJ2-7; D might be TRBD1 or TRBD2, each matching 5 bases. The CDR3 length is 17 residues. Germline assignment: CDR1 LNHDA and CDR2 SQIVND (reference sequence). Between the trimmed V and J ends, which lost 8 bases and 0 bases, there was a span of 23 bases. CDR3 residues: CASAPRYRDQSSYEQYF. CDR3 in DNA: TGTGCCAGTGCCCCCCGGTATCGGGACCAGAGCTCCTACGAGCAGTACTTC.

This clone was seen ten or more times. This chain links TRBV27 with TRBJ2-5; no definite D call. Trimming stripped 1 base from V and 0 bases from J, with 6 bases between. Germline loops: CDR1 MNHEY, CDR2 SMNVEV (reference sequence). The CDR3 runs 14 residues. CDR3 bases: TGTGCCAGCAGTTTATTAGGGTACCAAGAGACCCAGTACTTC. Translating gives CASSLLGYQETQYF.

In the case of this clone: A junction boundary mismatches the germline segment, possibly from a read error. Other DNA sequences from this sample encode an identical CDR3 as well. The chain joins TRBV4-1 to TRBJ2-5; D is perhaps TRBD2 (5 bases). The V gene's germline CDR1 is MGHRA and CDR2 YSYEKL. This CDR3 has 14 residues. The CDR3 sequence is CASSQIARGGTQYF. CDR3 nucleotide sequence: TGCGCCAGTAGCCAAATAGCGAGAGGCGGGACCCAGTACTTC.

About this clone: A far larger clone differs by one base, so this is likely a read error. Other DNA sequences in the sample encode the same CDR3. This chain uses TRBV27 with TRBJ1-5; D unresolved. CDR3 length: 14 residues. CDR1 MNHEY and CDR2 SMNVEV come from the germline V gene (reference sequence). The CDR3 nucleotides read TGTGCTAGCAGTTTAAGCCCGGATGTCCAGCCCCAGCATTTT. Translation: CASSLSPDVQPQHF.

The rearrangement joins TRBV18 to TRBJ2-3; D not resolved. The CDR3 is 13 residues long. Trimming stripped 2 bases from V and 6 bases from J, with 9 bases between. Per the germline V gene, CDR1 is KGHSH and CDR2 is LQKENI. CDR3 residues: CASSPTSTDTQYF. The DNA of the CDR3 is TGTGCCAGCTCACCAACGAGTACGGATACGCAGTATTTT.

V and J are TRBV5-1 and TRBJ2-2, with D unclear. CDR3 length: 14 residues. V was clipped by 0 bases and J by 3 bases, with 6 bases between them. Germline V gene sequence: CDR1 SGHRS, CDR2 YFSETQ. CDR3 amino acids: CASSLGGDTGELFF. In nucleotides, the CDR3 is TGCGCCAGCAGCTTGGGAGGAGACACCGGGGAGCTGTTTTTT.

The chain carries TRBV5-1 and TRBJ2-3; possible D gene TRBD2, 6 bases. The germline V and J ends were trimmed by 4 bases and 2 bases, with 17 bases remaining between them. Germline loops: CDR1 SGHRS, CDR2 YFSETQ. This CDR3 contains 16 residues. CDR3 residues: CASSPGVGLYTDTQYF. Here the CDR3 DNA reads TGCGCCAGCAGCCCGGGGGTCGGCTTATACACAGATACGCAGTATTTT.

The chain couples TRBV7-9 to TRBJ2-7; D is uncertain. The CDR3 sequence is 17 residues long. Germline loops: CDR1 SEHNR, CDR2 FQNEAQ (reference sequence). Trimming removed 2 bases from V and 3 bases from J, with 20 bases in between. Written as DNA, the CDR3 is TGTGCCAGCAGCTTACCCCCTACATGGAACGGAGACTACGAGCAGTACTTC. This translates into CASSLPPTWNGDYEQYF.

V is TRBV11-3 and J is TRBJ2-1, with D hard to call. CDR3 size: 9 residues. The ends were cut back, 8 bases at V and 6 bases at J, with 2 bases in the middle. Germline CDR1 SGHNT, CDR2 YENEEA. The CDR3 protein is CASPNEQFF. For the CDR3, the DNA is TGTGCCAGCCCCAATGAGCAGTTCTTC.

V gene TRBV28 combines with J gene TRBJ1-5; D unclear. The germline gives CDR1 MDHEN, CDR2 SYDVKM. The CDR3 sequence is 14 residues long. V lost 4 bases, J lost 2 bases, and 9 bases lay in between. The CDR3 DNA follows: TGTGCCAGCAGTTACGGGCGACGCAATCAGCCCCAGCATTTT. Its protein product is CASSYGRRNQPQHF.

The chain employs TRBV6-4 and TRBJ2-3; D possibly corresponds to TRBD2 (6 bases). V shed 2 bases and J shed 4 bases, with 13 bases lying between them. Looked up from germline, CDR1 is MRHNA and CDR2 is SNTAGT. The CDR3 has 15 amino acids. CDR3 in amino acids: CASSDHGSAADTQYF. The CDR3 DNA reads TGTGCCAGCAGTGACCACGGGAGCGCTGCAGATACGCAGTATTTT.

The chain links TRBV6-4 to TRBJ2-5, with TRBD2 identical over 10 bases. V was clipped by 5 bases and J by 3 bases; unmatched bases: 6. CDR1 and CDR2 from the germline V gene are MRHNA and SNTAGT. The length of the CDR3 is 15 residues. The CDR3 DNA follows: TGTGCCAGCAGTCCACTAGCGGGAACCAAAGAGACCCAGTACTTC. Protein: CASSPLAGTKETQYF.